The rows below give T cell receptor beta chains drawn from one sample of a study of T cell responses to AZD1222 COVID-19 vaccine. Assay: immunoSEQ multiplex PCR; the TCRdb copy retains only in-frame clones and omits some. The top ten hold around 8.4% of the sample, which has 95,000 or so clones, 91% seen once. The sample in question was peripheral blood, obtained 28 days after the second AZD1222 dose. The receptor set was obtained from an adult who received the AZD1222 COVID-19 vaccine. CDR3s include the opening cysteine and the closing phenylalanine or tryptophan. Fields, in order: J gene, V gene, clone size, D gene, CDR3 DNA, CDR3 protein. D genes are given only for firm matches. The size of a clone is reported for some rows only, either as once, few or many, or as a class for expanded clones.

j_call: TRBJ1-5; v_call: TRBV19; clone_size: -; d_call: TRBD1; cdr3_nt: TGTGCCAGTAGTATAAGAGGAAGACAGGGGGCGCGGCAGCCCCAGCATTTT; cdr3_aa: CASSIRGRQGARQPQHF
j_call: TRBJ2-2; v_call: TRBV2; clone_size: -; d_call: TRBD2; cdr3_nt: TGTGCCAGCAATCGGGAGGACACCGGGGAGCTGTTTTTT; cdr3_aa: CASNREDTGELFF
j_call: TRBJ2-1; v_call: TRBV5-4; clone_size: -; d_call: TRBD2; cdr3_nt: TGTGCCAGCAGGGGTGGACTAGCGATTAACAATGAGCAGTTCTTC; cdr3_aa: CASRGGLAINNEQFF
j_call: TRBJ1-1; v_call: TRBV30; clone_size: -; d_call: -; cdr3_nt: TGTGCCTGGAGGGTACGGTATGAAGCTTTCTTT; cdr3_aa: CAWRVRYEAFF
j_call: TRBJ1-4; v_call: TRBV7-9; clone_size: once; d_call: TRBD1; cdr3_nt: TGTGCCAGCAGCGGGAGGGGGCGGTCCACTAATGAAAAACTGTTTTTT; cdr3_aa: CASSGRGRSTNEKLFF
j_call: TRBJ2-3; v_call: TRBV27; clone_size: -; d_call: TRBD2; cdr3_nt: TGTGCCAGCAGTCCCGGGACTAGCGGCACAGATACGCAGTATTTT; cdr3_aa: CASSPGTSGTDTQYF
j_call: TRBJ1-5; v_call: TRBV6-2/TRBV6-3; clone_size: -; d_call: TRBD1; cdr3_nt: TGTGCCAGCAGTCCGTCGTCAGGGGGTCGGTACAATCAGCCCCAGCATTTT; cdr3_aa: CASSPSSGGRYNQPQHF
j_call: TRBJ2-1; v_call: TRBV27; clone_size: -; d_call: TRBD2; cdr3_nt: TGTGCCAGCAGAGTAGCGGGAGGCTCCTACAATGAGCAGTTCTTC; cdr3_aa: CASRVAGGSYNEQFF
j_call: TRBJ2-2; v_call: TRBV6-1; clone_size: -; d_call: TRBD2; cdr3_nt: TGTGCCAGCAGTGTATCTCTAGCGGGAGTTTTCACCGGGGAGCTGTTTTTT; cdr3_aa: CASSVSLAGVFTGELFF
j_call: TRBJ2-2; v_call: TRBV5-4; clone_size: few; d_call: TRBD2; cdr3_nt: TGTGCCAGCGGGACTAGCGGGAGTACCGGGGAGCTGTTTTTT; cdr3_aa: CASGTSGSTGELFF
j_call: TRBJ2-1; v_call: TRBV28; clone_size: -; d_call: TRBD2; cdr3_nt: TGTGCCAGCAGCACGGGGACTAGCGGGACTCCTATATACAATGAGCAGTTCTTC; cdr3_aa: CASSTGTSGTPIYNEQFF
j_call: TRBJ1-1; v_call: TRBV28; clone_size: -; d_call: -; cdr3_nt: TGTGCCAGCAGTCAAGGGGGTGCGAACACTGAAGCTTTCTTT; cdr3_aa: CASSQGGANTEAFF
j_call: TRBJ2-2; v_call: TRBV5-1; clone_size: -; d_call: -; cdr3_nt: TGCGCCAGCAGCTTGGTCGGGCAGGGAGGCACCGGGGAGCTGTTTTTT; cdr3_aa: CASSLVGQGGTGELFF
j_call: TRBJ2-5; v_call: TRBV19; clone_size: -; d_call: TRBD1; cdr3_nt: TGTGCCAGTAGTATAGATCTGAGACAGGGTGGGAAGACCCAGTACTTC; cdr3_aa: CASSIDLRQGGKTQYF
j_call: TRBJ2-5; v_call: TRBV5-1; clone_size: -; d_call: -; cdr3_nt: TGCGCCAGCAGCTTGGGGGATAGAGGAAGTGGGGAGACCCAGTACTTC; cdr3_aa: CASSLGDRGSGETQYF
j_call: TRBJ2-7; v_call: TRBV5-1; clone_size: -; d_call: -; cdr3_nt: TGCGCCAGCAGCTTGGGGCCCCCCGGTATCGGGGGAGGGGGGGAGCAGTACTTC; cdr3_aa: CASSLGPPGIGGGGEQYF
j_call: TRBJ2-5; v_call: TRBV9; clone_size: -; d_call: TRBD2; cdr3_nt: TGTGCCAGCAGCGGCGGGGGTAGCGGAGAGACCCAGTACTTC; cdr3_aa: CASSGGGSGETQYF